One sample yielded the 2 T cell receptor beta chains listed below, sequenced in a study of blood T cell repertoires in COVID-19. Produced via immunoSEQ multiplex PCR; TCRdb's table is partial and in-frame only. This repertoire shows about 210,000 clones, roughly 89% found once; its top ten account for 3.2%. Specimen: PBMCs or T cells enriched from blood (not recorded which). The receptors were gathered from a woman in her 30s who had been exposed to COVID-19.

CDR3 residues: CASSIGGAGGFAEAFF. Here the CDR3 DNA reads TGTGCCAGTAGTATAGGAGGGGCAGGGGGCTTCGCTGAAGCTTTCTTT. The chain couples TRBV19 to TRBJ1-1, with TRBD1 matching 8 bases. This CDR3 region has 16 residues. Germline-derived CDR1 and CDR2 are LNHDA and SQIVND (reference sequence). V was clipped by 1 base and J by 6 bases; unmatched bases: 10.

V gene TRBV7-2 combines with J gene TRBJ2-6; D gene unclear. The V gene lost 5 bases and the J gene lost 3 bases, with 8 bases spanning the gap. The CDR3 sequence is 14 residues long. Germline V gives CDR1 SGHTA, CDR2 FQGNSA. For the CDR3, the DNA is TGTGCCAGCAGCCCCCTTTATGGGGCCAACGTCCTGACTTTC. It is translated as CASSPLYGANVLTF.